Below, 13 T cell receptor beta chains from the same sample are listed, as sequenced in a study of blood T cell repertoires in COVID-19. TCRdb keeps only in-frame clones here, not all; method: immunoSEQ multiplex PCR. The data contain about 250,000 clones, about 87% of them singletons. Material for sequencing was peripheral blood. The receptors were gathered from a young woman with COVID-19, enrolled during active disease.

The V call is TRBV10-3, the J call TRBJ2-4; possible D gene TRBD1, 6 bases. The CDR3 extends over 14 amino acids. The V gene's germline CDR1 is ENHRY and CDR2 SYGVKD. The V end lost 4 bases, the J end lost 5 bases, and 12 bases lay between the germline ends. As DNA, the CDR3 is TGTGCCATCAGTGTCTCCCCAGGGGAAAACATTCAGTACTTC. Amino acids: CAISVSPGENIQYF.

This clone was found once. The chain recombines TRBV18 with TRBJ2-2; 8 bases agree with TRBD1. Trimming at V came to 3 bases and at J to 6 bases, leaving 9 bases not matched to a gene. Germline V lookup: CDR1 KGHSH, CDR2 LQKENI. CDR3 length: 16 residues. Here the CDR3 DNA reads TGTGCCAGCTCACCCAACTCCAGGGGGCAGTCCGGGGAGCTGTTTTTT. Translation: CASSPNSRGQSGELFF.

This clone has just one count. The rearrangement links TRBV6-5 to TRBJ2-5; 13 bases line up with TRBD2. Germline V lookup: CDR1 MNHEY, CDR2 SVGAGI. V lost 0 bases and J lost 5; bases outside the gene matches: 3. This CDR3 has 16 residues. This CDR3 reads CASSYSGLAGRETQYF. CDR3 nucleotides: TGTGCCAGCAGTTACTCGGGACTAGCGGGGCGGGAGACCCAGTACTTC.

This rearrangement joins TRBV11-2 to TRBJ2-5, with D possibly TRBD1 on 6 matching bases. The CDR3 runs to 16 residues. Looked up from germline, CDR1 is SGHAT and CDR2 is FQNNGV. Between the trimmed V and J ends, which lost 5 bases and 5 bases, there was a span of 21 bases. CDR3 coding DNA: TGTGCCAGCAGCCACGCGAGATACAGGGATGGGGAGACCCAGTACTTC. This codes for CASSHARYRDGETQYF.

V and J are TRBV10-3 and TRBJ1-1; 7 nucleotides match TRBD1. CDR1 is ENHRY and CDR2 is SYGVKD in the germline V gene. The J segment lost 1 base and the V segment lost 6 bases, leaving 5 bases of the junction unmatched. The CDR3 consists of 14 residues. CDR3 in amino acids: CAIRRDSQNTEAFF. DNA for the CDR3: TGTGCCATCAGGAGGGACAGCCAGAACACTGAAGCTTTCTTT.

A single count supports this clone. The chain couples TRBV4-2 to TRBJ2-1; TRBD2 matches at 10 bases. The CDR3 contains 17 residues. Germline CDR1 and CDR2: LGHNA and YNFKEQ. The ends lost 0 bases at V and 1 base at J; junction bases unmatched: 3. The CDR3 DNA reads TGTGCCAGCAGCCAAGATCCTAGCGGGGGTTCCTACAATGAGCAGTTCTTC. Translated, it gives CASSQDPSGGSYNEQFF.

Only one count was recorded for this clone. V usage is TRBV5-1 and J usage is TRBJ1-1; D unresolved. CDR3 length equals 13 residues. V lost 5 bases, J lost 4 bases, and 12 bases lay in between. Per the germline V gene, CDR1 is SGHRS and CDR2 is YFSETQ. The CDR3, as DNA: TGCGCCAGCAGTGACTCAGCTCGCACTGAAGCTTTCTTT. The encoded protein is CASSDSARTEAFF. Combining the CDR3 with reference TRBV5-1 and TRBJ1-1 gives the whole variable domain KAGVTQTPRYLIKTRGQQVTLSCSPISGHRSVSWYQQTPGQGLQFLFEYFSETQRNKGNFPGRFSGRQFSNSRSEMNVSTLELGDSALYLCASSDSARTEAFFGQGTRLTVV.

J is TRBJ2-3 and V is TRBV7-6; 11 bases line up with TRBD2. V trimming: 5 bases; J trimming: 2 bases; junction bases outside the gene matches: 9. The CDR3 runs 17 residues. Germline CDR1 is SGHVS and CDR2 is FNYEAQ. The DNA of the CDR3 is TGTGCCAGCAGCCAAAGGACTAGCGGGTCCCTCACAGATACGCAGTATTTT. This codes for CASSQRTSGSLTDTQYF.

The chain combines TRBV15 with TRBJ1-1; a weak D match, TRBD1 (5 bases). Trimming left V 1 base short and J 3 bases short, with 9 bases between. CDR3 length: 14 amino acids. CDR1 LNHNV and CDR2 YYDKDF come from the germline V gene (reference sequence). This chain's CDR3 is CATSRGPGDTEAFF. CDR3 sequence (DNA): TGTGCCACCAGCAGAGGGCCGGGGGACACTGAAGCTTTCTTT.

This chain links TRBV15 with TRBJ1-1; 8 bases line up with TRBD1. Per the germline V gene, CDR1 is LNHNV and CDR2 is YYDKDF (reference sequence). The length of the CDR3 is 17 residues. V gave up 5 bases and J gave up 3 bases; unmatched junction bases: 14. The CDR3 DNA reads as TGTGCCACCAGCGCCTGGCCAGGACCGGGACAGGACACTGAAGCTTTCTTT. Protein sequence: CATSAWPGPGQDTEAFF.

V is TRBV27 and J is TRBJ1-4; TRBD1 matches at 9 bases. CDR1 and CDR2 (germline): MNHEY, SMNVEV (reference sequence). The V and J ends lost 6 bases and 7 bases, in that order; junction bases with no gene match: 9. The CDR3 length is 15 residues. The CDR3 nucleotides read TGTGCCAGCAGCCCTACAGGGGGCGAGGGTGAAAAACTGTTTTTT. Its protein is CASSPTGGEGEKLFF. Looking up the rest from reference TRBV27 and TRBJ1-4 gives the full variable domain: EAQVTQNPRYLITVTGKKLTVTCSQNMNHEYMSWYRQDPGLGLRQIYYSMNVEVTDKGDVPEGYKVSRKEKRNFPLILESPSPNQTSLYFCASSPTGGEGEKLFFGSGTQLSVL.

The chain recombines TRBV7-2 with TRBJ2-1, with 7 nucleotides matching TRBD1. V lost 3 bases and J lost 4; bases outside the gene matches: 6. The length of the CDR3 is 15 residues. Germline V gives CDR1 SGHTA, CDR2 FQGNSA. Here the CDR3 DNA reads TGTGCCAGCAGCTTTCGGGGACAGCGGTACAATGAGCAGTTCTTC. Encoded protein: CASSFRGQRYNEQFF. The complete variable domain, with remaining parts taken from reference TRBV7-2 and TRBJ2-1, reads GAGVSQSPSNKVTEKGKDVELRCDPISGHTALYWYRQSLGQGLEFLIYFQGNSAPDKSGLPSDRFSAERTGGSVSTLTIQRTQQEDSAVYLCASSFRGQRYNEQFFGPGTRLTVL.

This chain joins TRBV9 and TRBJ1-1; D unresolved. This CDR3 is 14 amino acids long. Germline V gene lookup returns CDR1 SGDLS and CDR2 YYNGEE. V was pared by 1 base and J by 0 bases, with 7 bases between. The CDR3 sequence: CASSVSGMNTEAFF. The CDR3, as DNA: TGTGCCAGCAGCGTATCGGGGATGAACACTGAAGCTTTCTTT.